This T cell receptor (beta chain) is from a study of blood T cell repertoires in COVID-19. Study in general: Acute and convalescent COVID-19 samples came from the United States, Italy and Spain. PBMCs, B-cell-depleted T cells, or T cells were the source of the cDNA or gDNA that made up the material.

As originally analysed: Estimated nucleated cell counts came from reference gene primer amplification. Method: immunoSEQ multiplex PCR; TCRdb's copy keeps in-frame clones and lacks some. V and J calls and clone size are those listed in that table; D and trimming were worked out from the DNA. This table has about 380,000 clones, 81% appearing once. This CDR3 contains 13 residues. Germline assignment: CDR1 SQVTM and CDR2 ANQGSEA. V dropped 3 bases and J dropped 1 base, with 9 bases sitting between them. Source material: peripheral blood. The chain employs TRBV29-1 and TRBJ1-1, with D hard to call. The origin of this receptor is a human donor with acute or convalescent COVID-19. The donor label of this sample is uncertain. CDR3 sequence: CSVEARKNTEAFF. As DNA, the CDR3 is TGCAGCGTTGAGGCCAGAAAGAACACTGAAGCTTTCTTT.